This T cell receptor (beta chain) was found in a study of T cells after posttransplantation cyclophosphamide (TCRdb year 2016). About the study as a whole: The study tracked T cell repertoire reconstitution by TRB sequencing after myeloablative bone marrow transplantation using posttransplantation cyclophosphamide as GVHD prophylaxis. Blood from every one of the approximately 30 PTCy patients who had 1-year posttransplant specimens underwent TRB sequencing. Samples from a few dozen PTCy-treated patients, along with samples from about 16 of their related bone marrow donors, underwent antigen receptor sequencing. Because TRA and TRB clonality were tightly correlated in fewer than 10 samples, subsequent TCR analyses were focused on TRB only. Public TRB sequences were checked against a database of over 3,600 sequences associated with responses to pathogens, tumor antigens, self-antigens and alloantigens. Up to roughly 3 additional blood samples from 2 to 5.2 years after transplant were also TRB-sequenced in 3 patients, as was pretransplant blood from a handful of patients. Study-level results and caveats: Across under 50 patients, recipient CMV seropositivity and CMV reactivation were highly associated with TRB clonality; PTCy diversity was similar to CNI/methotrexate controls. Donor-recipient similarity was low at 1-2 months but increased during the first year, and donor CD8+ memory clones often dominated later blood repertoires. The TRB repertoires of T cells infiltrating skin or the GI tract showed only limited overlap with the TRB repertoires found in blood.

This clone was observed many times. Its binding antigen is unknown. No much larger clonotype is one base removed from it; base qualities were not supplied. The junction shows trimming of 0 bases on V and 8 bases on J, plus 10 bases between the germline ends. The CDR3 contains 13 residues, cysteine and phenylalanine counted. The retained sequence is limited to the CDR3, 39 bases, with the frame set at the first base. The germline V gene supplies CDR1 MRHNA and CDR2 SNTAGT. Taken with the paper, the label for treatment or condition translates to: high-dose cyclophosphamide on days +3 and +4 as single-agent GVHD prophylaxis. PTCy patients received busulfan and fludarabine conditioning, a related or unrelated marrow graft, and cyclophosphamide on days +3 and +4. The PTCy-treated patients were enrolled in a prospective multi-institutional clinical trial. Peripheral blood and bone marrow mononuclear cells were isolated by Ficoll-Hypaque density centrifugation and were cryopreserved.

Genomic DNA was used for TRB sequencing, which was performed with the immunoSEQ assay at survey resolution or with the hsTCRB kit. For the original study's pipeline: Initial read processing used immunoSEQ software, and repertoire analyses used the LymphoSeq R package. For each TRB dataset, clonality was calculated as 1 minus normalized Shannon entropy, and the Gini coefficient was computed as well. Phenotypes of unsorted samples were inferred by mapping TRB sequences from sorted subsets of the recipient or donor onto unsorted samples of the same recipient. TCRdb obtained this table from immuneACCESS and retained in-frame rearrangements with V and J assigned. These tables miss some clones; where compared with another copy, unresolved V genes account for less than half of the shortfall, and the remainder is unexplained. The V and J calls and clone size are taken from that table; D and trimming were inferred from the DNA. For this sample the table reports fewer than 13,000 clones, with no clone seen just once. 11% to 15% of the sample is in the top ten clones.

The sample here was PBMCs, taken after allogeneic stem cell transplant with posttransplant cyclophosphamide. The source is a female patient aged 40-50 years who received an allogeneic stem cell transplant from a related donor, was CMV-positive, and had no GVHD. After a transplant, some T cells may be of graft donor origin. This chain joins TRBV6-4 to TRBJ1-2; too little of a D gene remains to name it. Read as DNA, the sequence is TGTGCCAGCAGTGACTCGAGGAGCGGCGGCTACACCTTC. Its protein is CASSDSRSGGYTF.